This section outlines one T cell receptor (beta chain) sequence together with its context. Its target is not known. The sample is drawn from a study of cytomegalovirus exposure and HLA in healthy donors. Study results and caveats: CMV serostatus alone was available as immune exposure information.

The CDR3 totals 15 residues. CDR1 and CDR2 (germline): SGHTS, YDEGEE. V gave up 0 bases and J gave up 5 bases; unmatched junction bases: 7. In the PCR, 60 Vbeta and 13 Jbeta primers were used. The repertoire was sequenced with immunoSEQ multiplex PCR; TCRdb's copy has only in-frame clones and lacks some. Among approximately 140,000 clones listed, about 77% were seen once. The TCR was taken from a female donor in good health and CMV-seronegative. The chain carries TRBV5-8 and TRBJ1-1; 7 positions agree with TRBD1. The specimen was PBMCs. CDR3 protein: CASSLEQGFSTEAFF. The CDR3 DNA reads TGTGCCAGCAGCTTGGAACAGGGGTTCTCGACTGAAGCTTTCTTT. Supplemented by reference TRBV5-8 and TRBJ1-1, the full variable domain reads EAGVTQSPTHLIKTRGQQATLRCSPISGHTSVYWYQQALGLGLQFLLWYDEGEERNRGNFPPRFSGRQFPNYSSELNVNALELEDSALYLCASSLEQGFSTEAFFGQGTRLTVV.